Listed here is a single T cell receptor beta chain. No cognate antigen has been identified for it. Per-base qualities were not stored, and no clone one base away is much larger. This specimen comes from a study of vaccination effects on CD4 cells after COVID-19 (dated 2022 in TCRdb). Regarding the study in general: In the ViraFEST assay, PBMC were stimulated with viral peptide pools, and TCR sequencing was then used to find antigen-specific CD4+ T cell clonotypes based on their expansion. Samples were taken from three convalescent patients early (day +14) and late (day +241, +227, +161 respectively) after vaccination. Post-vaccine samples across the study were collected a median of 72 days after the second dose, with a range of 14 to 241. Each well held under 2.5 million PBMC cultured in IMDM containing about 5.4% human AB serum, about 10 IU/ml IL-2 and gentamicin, along with around 9.4 ug/ml peptides. SARS-CoV-2 spike-specific CD4+ TCR repertoires were compared before and after mRNA vaccination in COVID-19 convalescent patients and in infection-naive vaccine recipients. The full study included around ten COVID-19 convalescent patients and a few SARS-CoV-2-naive healthy vaccine recipients. In the study, cultures from other donors were sequenced using the Oncomine TCR Beta short-read assay on an Illumina iSeq 100.

The CDR3 spans 14 residues, from the cysteine through the phenylalanine. Only CDR3 DNA is held: 42 bases, read in frame from base 1. The V and J ends are trimmed by 5 bases and 9 bases, leaving 18 bases between them. The germline V gene sets CDR1 to SGHTA and CDR2 to FQGTGA. After 10 to 11 days of culture, CD4+ T cells were isolated with the EasySep CD4+ T cell isolation kit. Convalescent patients had PCR-confirmed SARS-CoV-2 infection between March and December 2020, before Alpha, Beta and Delta variants emerged in the United States. Participants received two doses of either the BNT162b2 or the mRNA-1273 mRNA SARS-CoV-2 vaccine. Half of the culture medium was replaced with fresh IL-2-containing medium on days 3 and 7. Each peptide stimulation condition was cultured in triplicate wells unless otherwise noted. PBMC were separated from whole blood using Ficoll-Paque Plus gradient centrifugation and were then either cryopreserved at -140C or used fresh. The QIAamp micro DNA kit was used to extract genomic DNA from the cultured CD4+ T cells.

Library creation used the immunoSEQ multiplex PCR assay. DNA from the cultured, isolated CD4+ T cells was subjected to TCR beta CDR3 sequencing. Turning to the authors' computational methods: Non-productive TCR sequences were removed and reads were trimmed to the CDR3 region, keeping CDR3s of at least 7 amino acids. The MANAFEST web app was used to pick out antigen-specific clonotypes by comparing their expansion in peptide wells with that in reference cultures. To count as positive, a clone had to show expansion at FDR<0.05 compared with the reference and with all other wells, an odds ratio above 5, and a frequency above 0.1% in two replicate wells. A clonotype was defined as cross-reactive if the clonotype was significantly expanded both in SARS-CoV-2 spike wells and in at least one common cold coronavirus spike condition. Levenshtein distance calculated with the stringdist R package was used to assess CDR3 similarity, and unrooted trees were constructed with ape in R 3.6.1. In TCRdb, the immuneACCESS table is reduced to in-frame sequences with V and J assigned. These tables do not hold every clone; where another copy was compared, an unresolved V gene accounts for under half, and the others remain unexplained. V and J calls and clone size come straight from that table; D and trimming were deduced from the DNA. Recorded for this sample are tens of thousands of clones; about 70% of them occurred a single time. The leading ten clones occupy approximately 5.1% of the sample.

The paper as a whole reports these results and caveats: The study was limited by a small number of convalescent patients and lacked early post-infection timepoints. At late post-vaccination timepoints, both infection-induced and vaccine-induced clones showed marked clonal contraction, consistent with waning T cell responses. For convalescent patients, new clones induced by the vaccine made up most of the post-vaccine spike-reactive repertoire, and these new clones were largely distinct from the clones induced by infection.

This chain is built from TRBV7-3 and TRBJ2-3, with TRBD1 perhaps the D gene, on 5 matching bases. This sample comprised CD4+ T cells from PBMCs cultured without peptide, obtained after COVID-19 vaccination. This TCR was sampled from a human donor who had a prior SARS-CoV-2 infection. The DNA is TGTGCCAGCAGCCAGGGCGTTGGGGTTTGGACGCAGTATTTT. This is translated as CASSQGVGVWTQYF.